This T cell receptor beta chain originates from a study of CD8 T cells in Susac syndrome. Notes on the study in general: The study admitted that it had a relatively small number of individuals in its TCR sequencing and HLA analysis.

Of note for this clonotype: Its antigen is not known.

TEMRA cells were FACS-enriched, with CD8+ and CD4+ T cells isolated negatively. Reverse transcription of roughly 0.45 to 1 ug RNA used random hexamers. TCR beta CDR3 was amplified by immunoSEQ multiplex PCR. This amplification extended across 54 Vbeta and 13 Jbeta segments. TCRdb analysed the immunoSEQ multiplex PCR reads with MiXCR anew, one entry per CDR3 protein. Among about 150,000 distinct CDR3 sequences, approximately 93% were seen once, and the ten largest hold under 0.095%. The source is a human donor with multiple sclerosis. The specimen was CD4+ T cells from PBMCs.

CDR3 DNA: TGCAGTGCTAGAGAGGGACAGGGTGGCGAGCAGTACTTC. The encoded protein is CSAREGQGGEQYF. V and J are TRBV20-1 and TRBJ2-7, with TRBD1 matching 9 bases. CDR3 size: 13 residues. The germline V gene encodes CDR1 DFQATT and CDR2 SNEGSKA (reference sequence). The J segment lost 6 bases and the V segment lost 0 bases, leaving 3 bases of the junction unmatched.